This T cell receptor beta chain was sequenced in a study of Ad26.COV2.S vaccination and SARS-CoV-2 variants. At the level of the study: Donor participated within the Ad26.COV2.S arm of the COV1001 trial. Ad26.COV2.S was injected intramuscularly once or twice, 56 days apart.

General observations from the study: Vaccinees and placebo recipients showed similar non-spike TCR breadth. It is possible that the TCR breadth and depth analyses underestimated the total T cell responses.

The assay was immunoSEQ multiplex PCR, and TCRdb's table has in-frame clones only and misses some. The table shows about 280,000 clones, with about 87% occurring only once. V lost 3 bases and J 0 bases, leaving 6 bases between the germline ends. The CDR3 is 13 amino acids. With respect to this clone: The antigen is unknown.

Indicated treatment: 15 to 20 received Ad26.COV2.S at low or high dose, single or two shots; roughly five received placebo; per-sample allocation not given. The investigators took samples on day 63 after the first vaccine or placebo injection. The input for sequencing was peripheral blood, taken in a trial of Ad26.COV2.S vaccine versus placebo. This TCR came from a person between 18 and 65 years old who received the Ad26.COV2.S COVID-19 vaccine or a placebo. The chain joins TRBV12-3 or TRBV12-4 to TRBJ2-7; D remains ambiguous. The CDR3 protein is CASSFGSSYEQYF. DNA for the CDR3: TGTGCCAGCAGTTTTGGCAGCTCCTACGAGCAGTACTTC.